This T cell receptor (beta chain) was recovered during a study of shared clonotypes between healthy human individuals. Study outcomes and limitations: Naive subsets tended to show greater estimated richness than memory subsets. When naive CD4 clonotypes were compared across a few donors, 5% to 5.5% were shared.

Per germline, CDR1 KGHSH and CDR2 LQKENI. The CDR3 spans 15 residues. Unmatched junction bases numbered 3, after V lost 1 base and J lost 6 bases. Clones were sequenced by immunoSEQ multiplex PCR, and TCRdb holds only the in-frame ones, with some missing. This table has 2 million to 2.5 million clones, just under 95% appearing once. Concerning this clone: Its antigen is not identified.

Source material: naive CD4+ T cells from PBMCs. The sample's subset: CD45RA+ positively selected. This chain connects TRBV18 to TRBJ1-6; 7 bases are a match to TRBD1. The receptor was derived from a man aged 18-30 years in good health. Some clones in this sample may be carry-over from other donors' samples. The chain's CDR3 is CASSPLDRTNSPLHF. CDR3 nucleotides: TGTGCCAGCTCACCACTGGACAGGACTAATTCACCCCTCCACTTT.